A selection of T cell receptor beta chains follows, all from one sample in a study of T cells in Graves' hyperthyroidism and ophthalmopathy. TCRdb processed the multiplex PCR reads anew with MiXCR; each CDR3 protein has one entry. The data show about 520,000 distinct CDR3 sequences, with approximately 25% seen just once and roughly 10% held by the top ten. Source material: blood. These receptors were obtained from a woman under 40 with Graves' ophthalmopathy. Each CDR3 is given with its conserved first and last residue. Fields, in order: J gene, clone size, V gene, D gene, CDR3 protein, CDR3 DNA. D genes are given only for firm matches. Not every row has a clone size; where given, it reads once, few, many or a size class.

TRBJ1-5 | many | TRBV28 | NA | CASSWGGGRKSAPQHF | TGTGCCAGCAGTTGGGGCGGCGGCAGGAAAAGTGCGCCCCAGCATTTT
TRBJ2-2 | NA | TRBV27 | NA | CASSLQDSPVAGELFF | TGTGCCAGCAGTTTGCAGGACAGCCCTGTGGCCGGGGAGCTGTTTTTT
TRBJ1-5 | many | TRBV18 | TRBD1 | CASSLGTAFNQPQHF | TGTGCCAGCTCACTCGGGACAGCCTTCAATCAGCCCCAGCATTTT
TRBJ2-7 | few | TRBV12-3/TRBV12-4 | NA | CASSFVRGKYEQYF | TGTGCCAGCAGTTTCGTTAGGGGAAAATACGAGCAGTACTTC
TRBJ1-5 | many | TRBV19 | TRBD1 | CASIGTGTGGQPQHF | TGTGCCAGTATAGGAACCGGGACAGGAGGTCAGCCCCAGCATTTT
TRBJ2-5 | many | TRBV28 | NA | CASRHRQLQQETQYF | TGTGCCAGCAGACATCGACAGCTCCAGCAAGAGACCCAGTACTTC
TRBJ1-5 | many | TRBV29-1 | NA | CSVDRDQPQHF | TGCAGCGTTGACAGGGATCAGCCCCAGCATTTT
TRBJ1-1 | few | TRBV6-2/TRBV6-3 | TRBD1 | CASSYGGPGGDMNTEAFF | TGTGCCAGCAGTTACGGGGGGCCAGGGGGAGATATGAACACTGAAGCTTTCTTT
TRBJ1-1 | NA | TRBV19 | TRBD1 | CASSPGDRGRAFF | TGTGCCAGTAGTCCTGGGGACAGGGGGCGAGCTTTCTTT
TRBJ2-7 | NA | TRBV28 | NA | CASARPVTIRYEQYF | TGTGCCAGCGCTCGACCGGTGACAATTCGGTACGAGCAGTACTTC
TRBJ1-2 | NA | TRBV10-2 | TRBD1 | CASSEGTGVGYTF | TGCGCCAGCAGTGAGGGGACAGGGGTCGGCTACACCTTC
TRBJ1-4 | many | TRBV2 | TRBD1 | CASRPRGRYEKLFF | TGTGCCAGCAGGCCCAGGGGGAGGTATGAAAAACTGTTTTTT
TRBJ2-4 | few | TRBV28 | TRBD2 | CASRPGLAGGGIKYF | TGTGCCAGCAGGCCGGGACTAGCGGGGGGAGGCATTAAGTACTTC
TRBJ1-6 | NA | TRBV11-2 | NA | CASSWIYRAGYDSPLHF | TGTGCCAGCAGCTGGATATATCGTGCGGGGTACGATTCACCCCTCCACTTT
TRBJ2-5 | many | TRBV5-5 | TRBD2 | CASSPIAGKETQYF | TGTGCCAGCAGCCCGATAGCGGGGAAAGAGACCCAGTACTTC
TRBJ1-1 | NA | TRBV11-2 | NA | CASSLGGARGITEAFF | TGTGCCAGCAGCTTAGGGGGGGCGCGGGGGATTACTGAAGCTTTCTTT
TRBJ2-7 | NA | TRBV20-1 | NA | CSAPHSQLVGEQYF | TGCAGTGCTCCCCACTCCCAACTAGTTGGGGAGCAGTACTTC
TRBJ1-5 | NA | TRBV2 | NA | CASKGSHQPQHF | TGTGCCAGCAAAGGCAGCCATCAGCCCCAGCATTTT
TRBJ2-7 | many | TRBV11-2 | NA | CASSLHASGATTYEQYF | TGTGCCAGCAGCTTACATGCTTCCGGGGCTACAACCTACGAGCAGTACTTC
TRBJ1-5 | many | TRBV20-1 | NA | CSAPKDGRANQPQHF | TGCAGTGCTCCAAAGGACGGCAGAGCCAATCAGCCCCAGCATTTT
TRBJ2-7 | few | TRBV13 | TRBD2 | CASSSLVASGNTYEQYF | TGTGCCAGCAGCTCTCTCGTGGCTAGCGGGAACACCTACGAGCAGTACTTC
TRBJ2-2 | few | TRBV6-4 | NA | CASSDSREGTGELFF | TGTGCCAGCAGTGACTCGAGGGAAGGCACCGGGGAGCTGTTTTTT
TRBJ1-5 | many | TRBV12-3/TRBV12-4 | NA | CASSPGRRSNQPQHF | TGTGCCAGCAGTCCCGGACGTCGTAGCAATCAGCCCCAGCATTTT
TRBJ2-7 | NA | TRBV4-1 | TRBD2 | CASSQDQASGTYEQYF | TGCGCCAGCAGCCAAGATCAGGCTAGCGGAACCTACGAGCAGTACTTC
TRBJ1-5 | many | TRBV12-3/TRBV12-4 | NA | CASSPGVGNQPQHF | TGTGCCAGCAGCCCAGGGGTGGGCAATCAGCCCCAGCATTTT
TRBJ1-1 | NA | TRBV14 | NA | CASSEFSPIAFF | TGTGCCAGCAGTGAGTTTTCTCCGATAGCTTTCTTT
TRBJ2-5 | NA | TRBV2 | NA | CASSEPAGTQYF | TGTGCCAGCAGTGAGCCAGCTGGGACCCAGTACTTC
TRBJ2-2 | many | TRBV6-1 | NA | CASRVSETFYTGELFF | TGTGCCAGCAGGGTGTCCGAAACGTTCTACACCGGGGAGCTGTTTTTT
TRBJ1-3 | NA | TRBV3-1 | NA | CASSQGSREIYF | TGTGCCAGCAGCCAAGGGTCAAGGGAGATATATTTT
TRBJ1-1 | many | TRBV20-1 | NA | CSANPTMLQSTEAFF | TGCAGTGCTAATCCAACCATGCTACAATCCACTGAAGCTTTCTTT
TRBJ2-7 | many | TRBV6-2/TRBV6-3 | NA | CASSSADWGRKGSYF | TGTGCCAGCAGTTCGGCCGATTGGGGGAGAAAGGGGTCATACTTC
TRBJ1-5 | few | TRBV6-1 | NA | CASRKGQGGNQPQHF | TGTGCCAGCAGGAAGGGGCAGGGCGGCAATCAGCCCCAGCATTTT
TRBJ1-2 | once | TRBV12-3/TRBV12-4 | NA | CASRRADWDGYTF | TGTGCCAGTAGGAGAGCGGATTGGGATGGCTACACCTTC
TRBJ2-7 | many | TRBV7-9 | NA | CASSPAGAFYEQYF | TGTGCCAGCAGCCCCGCCGGGGCATTCTACGAGCAGTACTTC
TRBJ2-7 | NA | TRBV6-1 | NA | CASSEPGLRGEQCF | TGTGCCAGCAGCGAACCGGGACTGAGGGGGGAGCAGTGCTTC
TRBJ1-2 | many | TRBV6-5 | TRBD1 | CASSIDRGIYGYTF | TGTGCCAGCAGTATTGACAGGGGCATTTACGGCTACACCTTC
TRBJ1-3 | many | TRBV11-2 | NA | CASSLEIGQFSRPGNTIYF | TGTGCCAGCAGCTTAGAGATAGGGCAGTTTAGTCGTCCTGGAAACACCATATATTTT
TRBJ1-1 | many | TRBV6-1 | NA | CASSPTRDRGEAFF | TGTGCCAGCAGTCCGACCAGGGATCGGGGGGAAGCTTTCTTT
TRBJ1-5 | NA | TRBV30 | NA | CAWSVQGGRNQPQHF | TGTGCCTGGAGTGTACAGGGAGGTCGCAATCAGCCCCAGCATTTT
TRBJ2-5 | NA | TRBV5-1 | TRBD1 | CASSLEDRAQETQYF | TGCGCCAGCAGCTTGGAGGACAGGGCCCAAGAGACCCAGTACTTC
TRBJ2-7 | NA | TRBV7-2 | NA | CASSPGAGSHEQYF | TGTGCCAGCAGCCCCGGGGCAGGGAGCCACGAGCAGTACTTC
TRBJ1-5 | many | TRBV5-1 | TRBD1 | CASSLEGGQQNQPQHF | TGCGCCAGCAGCTTGGAAGGGGGACAGCAAAATCAGCCCCAGCATTTT
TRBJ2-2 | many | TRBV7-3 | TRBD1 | CASSSNRGTGELFF | TGTGCCAGCAGCTCGAACAGGGGAACCGGGGAGCTGTTTTTT
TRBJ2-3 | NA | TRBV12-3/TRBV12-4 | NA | CASSLGQAGDTQYF | TGTGCCAGCAGTTTAGGACAGGCTGGGGATACGCAGTATTTT
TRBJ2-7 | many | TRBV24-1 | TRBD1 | CAKRTGGKLSYEQYF | TGTGCCAAACGTACAGGGGGGAAGCTCTCCTACGAGCAGTACTTC
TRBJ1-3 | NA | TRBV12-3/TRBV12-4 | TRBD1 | CASSIRDRENTIYF | TGTGCCAGCAGTATCCGGGACAGAGAAAACACCATATATTTT
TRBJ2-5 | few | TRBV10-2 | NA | CASLGALETQYF | TGCGCCAGCCTGGGAGCCCTGGAGACCCAGTACTTC
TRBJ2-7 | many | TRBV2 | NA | CASWTDGHEQYF | TGTGCCAGCTGGACGGACGGTCACGAGCAGTACTTC
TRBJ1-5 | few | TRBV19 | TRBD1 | CASNHLTGGGQPQHF | TGTGCCAGTAACCACCTAACAGGGGGAGGTCAGCCCCAGCATTTT
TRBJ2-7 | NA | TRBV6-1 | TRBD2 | CASGGGRAYEQYF | TGTGCCAGCGGCGGCGGGAGGGCCTACGAGCAGTACTTC
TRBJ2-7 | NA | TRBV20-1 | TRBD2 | CSAPRRGVYEQYF | TGCAGTGCTCCCCGCCGGGGGGTCTACGAGCAGTACTTC
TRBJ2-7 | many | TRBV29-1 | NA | CSVTGTLGGEQYF | TGCAGCGTAACCGGGACCCTGGGAGGCGAGCAGTACTTC
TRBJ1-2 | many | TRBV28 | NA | CASSRQTLYGYTF | TGTGCCAGCAGTCGACAGACTCTCTATGGCTACACCTTC